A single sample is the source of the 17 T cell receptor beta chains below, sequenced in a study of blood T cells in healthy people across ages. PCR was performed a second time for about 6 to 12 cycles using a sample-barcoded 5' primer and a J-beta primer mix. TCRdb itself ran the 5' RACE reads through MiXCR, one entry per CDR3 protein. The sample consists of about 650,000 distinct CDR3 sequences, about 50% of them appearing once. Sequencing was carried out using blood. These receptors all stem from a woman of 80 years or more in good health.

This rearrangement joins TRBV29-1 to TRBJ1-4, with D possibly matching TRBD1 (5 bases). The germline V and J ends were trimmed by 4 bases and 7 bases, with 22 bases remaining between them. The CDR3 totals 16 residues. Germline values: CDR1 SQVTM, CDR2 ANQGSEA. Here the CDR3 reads CSVVLKGRFTSEKLFF. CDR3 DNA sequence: TGCAGCGTTGTCTTGAAGGGGCGATTTACCAGTGAAAAACTGTTTTTT.

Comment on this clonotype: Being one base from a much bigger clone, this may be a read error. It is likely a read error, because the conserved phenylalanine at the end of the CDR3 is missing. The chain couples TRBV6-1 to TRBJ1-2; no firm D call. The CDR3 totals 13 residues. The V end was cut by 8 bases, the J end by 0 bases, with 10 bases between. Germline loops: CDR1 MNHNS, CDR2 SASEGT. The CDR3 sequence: CASRITANYGYTL. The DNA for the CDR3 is TGTGCCAGCCGTATCACAGCTAACTATGGCTACACCCTC.

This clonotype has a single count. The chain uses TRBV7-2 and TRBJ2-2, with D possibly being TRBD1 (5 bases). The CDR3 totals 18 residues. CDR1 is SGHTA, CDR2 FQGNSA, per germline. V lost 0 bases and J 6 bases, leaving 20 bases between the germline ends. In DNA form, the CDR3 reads TGTGCCAGCAGCTTAGCGTTATTGCGGACATCTGATTCCGGGGAGCTGTTTTTT. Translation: CASSLALLRTSDSGELFF. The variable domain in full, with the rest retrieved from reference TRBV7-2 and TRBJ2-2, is GAGVSQSPSNKVTEKGKDVELRCDPISGHTALYWYRQSLGQGLEFLIYFQGNSAPDKSGLPSDRFSAERTGGSVSTLTIQRTQQEDSAVYLCASSLALLRTSDSGELFFGEGSRLTVL.

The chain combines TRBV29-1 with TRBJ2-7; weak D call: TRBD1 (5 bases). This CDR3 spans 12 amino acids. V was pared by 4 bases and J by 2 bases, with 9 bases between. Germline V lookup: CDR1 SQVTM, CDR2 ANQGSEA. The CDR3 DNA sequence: TGCAGCGTTGCCGGCAGGGCCTACGAGCAGTACTTC. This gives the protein CSVAGRAYEQYF.

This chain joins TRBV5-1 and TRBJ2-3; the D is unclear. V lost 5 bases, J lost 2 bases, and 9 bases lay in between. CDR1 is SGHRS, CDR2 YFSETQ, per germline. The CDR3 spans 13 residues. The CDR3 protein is CASRVEPTDTQYF. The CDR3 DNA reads TGCGCCAGCAGGGTAGAACCCACAGATACGCAGTATTTT.

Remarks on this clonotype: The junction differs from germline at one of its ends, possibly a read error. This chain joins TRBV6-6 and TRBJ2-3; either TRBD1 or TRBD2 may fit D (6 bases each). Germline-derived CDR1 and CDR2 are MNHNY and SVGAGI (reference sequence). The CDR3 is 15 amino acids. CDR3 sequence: CTSTNPKGGVNTQYF. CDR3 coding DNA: TGTACCAGCACTAACCCCAAGGGGGGTGTAAATACGCAGTATTTT.

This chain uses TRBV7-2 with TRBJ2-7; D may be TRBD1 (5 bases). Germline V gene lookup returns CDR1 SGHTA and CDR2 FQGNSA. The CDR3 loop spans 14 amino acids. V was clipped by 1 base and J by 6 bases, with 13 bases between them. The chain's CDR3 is CASSLGQGDIEQYF. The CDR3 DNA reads TGTGCCAGCAGCTTAGGGCAGGGTGATATCGAGCAGTACTTC.

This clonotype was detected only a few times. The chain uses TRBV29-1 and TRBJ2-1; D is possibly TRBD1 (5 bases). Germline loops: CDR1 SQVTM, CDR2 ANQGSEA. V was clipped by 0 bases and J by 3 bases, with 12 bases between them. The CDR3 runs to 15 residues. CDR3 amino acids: CSVEDRDIYYNEQFF. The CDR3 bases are TGCAGCGTTGAAGACAGGGATATTTACTACAATGAGCAGTTCTTC.

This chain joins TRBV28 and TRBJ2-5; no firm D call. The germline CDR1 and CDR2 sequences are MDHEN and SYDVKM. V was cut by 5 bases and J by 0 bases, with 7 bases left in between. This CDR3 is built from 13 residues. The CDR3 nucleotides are TGTGCCAGCAGTGCCGGTTACCAAGAGACCCAGTACTTC. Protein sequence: CASSAGYQETQYF.

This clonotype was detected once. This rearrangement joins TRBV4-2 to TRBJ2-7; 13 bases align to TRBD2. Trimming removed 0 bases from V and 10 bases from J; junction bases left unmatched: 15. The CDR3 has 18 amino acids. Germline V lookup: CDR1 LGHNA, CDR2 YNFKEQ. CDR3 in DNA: TGTGCCAGCAGCCAAGATAGGGGACTAGCGGGGTCGGGCTCGGACCAGTACTTC. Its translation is CASSQDRGLAGSGSDQYF.

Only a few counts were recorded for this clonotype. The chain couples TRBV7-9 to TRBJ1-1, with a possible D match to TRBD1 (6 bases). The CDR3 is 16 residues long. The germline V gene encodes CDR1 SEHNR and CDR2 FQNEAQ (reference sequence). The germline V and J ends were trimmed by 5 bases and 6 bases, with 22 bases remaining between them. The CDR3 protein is CASSPIQGRRGSEAFF. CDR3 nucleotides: TGTGCCAGCAGCCCTATCCAGGGGCGACGGGGGTCTGAAGCTTTCTTT.

The CDR3 DNA reads as TGTGCCACCAGGGTAACCGAGGCCACTGAAGCTTTCTTT. Translating gives CATRVTEATEAFF. The rearrangement uses TRBV24-1 and TRBJ1-1; the D is unclear. With 7 bases removed from V and 4 bases from J, the gap between germline ends came to 12 bases. CDR1 and CDR2 (germline): KGHDR, SFDVKD. CDR3 length: 13 residues.

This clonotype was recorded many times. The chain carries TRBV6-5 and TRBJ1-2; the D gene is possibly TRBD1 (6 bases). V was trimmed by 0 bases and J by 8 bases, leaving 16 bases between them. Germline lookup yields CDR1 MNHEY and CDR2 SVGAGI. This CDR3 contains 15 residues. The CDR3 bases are TGTGCCAGCAGTTACTCCTCGGGGCAGCAGGGGGGCTACACCTTC. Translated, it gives CASSYSSGQQGGYTF.

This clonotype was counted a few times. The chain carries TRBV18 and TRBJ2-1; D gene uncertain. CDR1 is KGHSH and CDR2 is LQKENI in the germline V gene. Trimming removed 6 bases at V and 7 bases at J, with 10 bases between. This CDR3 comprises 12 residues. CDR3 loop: CASSRTQNEQFF. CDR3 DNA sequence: TGTGCCAGCTCCAGAACGCAGAATGAGCAGTTCTTC.

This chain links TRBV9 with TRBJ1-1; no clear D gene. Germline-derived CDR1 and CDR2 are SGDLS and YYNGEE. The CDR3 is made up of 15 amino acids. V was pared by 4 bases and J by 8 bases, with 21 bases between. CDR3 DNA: TGTGCCAGCAGCCGGAGGGAGGAAGTCTCGGCGGAAGCTTTCTTT. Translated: CASSRREEVSAEAFF.

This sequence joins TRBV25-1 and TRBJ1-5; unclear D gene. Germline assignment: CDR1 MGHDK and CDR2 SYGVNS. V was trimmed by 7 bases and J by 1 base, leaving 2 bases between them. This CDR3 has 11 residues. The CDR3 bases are TGTGCCAGCATAAGCAATCAGCCCCAGCATTTT. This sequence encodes CASISNQPQHF.

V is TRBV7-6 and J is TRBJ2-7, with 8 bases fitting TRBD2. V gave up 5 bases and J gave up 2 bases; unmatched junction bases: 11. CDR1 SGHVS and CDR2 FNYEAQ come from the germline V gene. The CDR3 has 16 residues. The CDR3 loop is CASSKRSAGVPYEQYF. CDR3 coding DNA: TGTGCCAGCAGCAAGAGGTCAGCGGGGGTCCCCTACGAGCAGTACTTC. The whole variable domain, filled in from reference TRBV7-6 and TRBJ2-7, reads GAGVSQSPRYKVTKRGQDVALRCDPISGHVSLYWYRQALGQGPEFLTYFNYEAQQDKSGLPNDRFSAERPEGSISTLTIQRTEQRDSAMYRCASSKRSAGVPYEQYFGPGTRLTVT.